Listed below are T cell receptor beta chains from one sample, sequenced in a study of blood T cell repertoires in COVID-19. The table came from immunoSEQ multiplex PCR; TCRdb's copy has only in-frame clones and leaves some out. The table lists fewer than 70,000 clones, approximately 86% of them singletons. The material sequenced was peripheral blood. The origin of the receptors is a woman aged 65 to 85 with active COVID-19. The CDR3 runs from the conserved cysteine through the conserved F or W. A D gene is named only where the DNA matches it firmly. Clone sizes are given selectively: once, few, many, or a class where the clone is expanded.

clone_size	d_call	j_call	v_call	cdr3_aa	cdr3_nt
.	TRBD2	TRBJ2-7	TRBV18	CASSPMLVAGVHEQYF	TGTGCCAGCTCACCTATGCTGGTAGCGGGAGTCCACGAGCAGTACTTC
.	TRBD1	TRBJ2-7	TRBV6-6	CASTSQGTIVEQYF	TGTGCCAGCACCTCACAGGGGACGATTGTCGAGCAGTACTTC
few	.	TRBJ1-5	TRBV7-8	CASSLSFGGNQPQHF	TGTGCCAGCAGCTTAAGCTTCGGGGGGAATCAGCCCCAGCATTTT
once	.	TRBJ1-1	TRBV30	CAWRQGSLGQNTEAFF	TGTGCCTGGCGTCAAGGGTCTCTGGGACAGAACACTGAAGCTTTCTTT
.	.	TRBJ2-2	TRBV6-5	CASNRGRNTGELFF	TGTGCCAGCAACCGAGGGAGGAACACCGGGGAGCTGTTTTTT
.	.	TRBJ1-6	TRBV5-5	CASSPGTSSQLRNSPLHF	TGTGCCAGCAGTCCCGGGACATCTAGCCAGTTAAGGAATTCACCCCTCCACTTT
.	.	TRBJ2-7	TRBV19	CASSIDSGEGAYEQYF	TGTGCCAGTAGTATAGACAGCGGAGAAGGAGCTTACGAGCAGTACTTC
few	.	TRBJ2-7	TRBV28	CASSEQMSSYEQYF	TGTGCCAGCAGTGAACAGATGAGCTCCTACGAGCAGTACTTC
.	.	TRBJ1-4	TRBV29-1	CSVVTGGEKLFF	TGCAGCGTAGTGACAGGAGGCGAAAAACTGTTTTTT
few	.	TRBJ1-2	TRBV6-5	CASSYGSFVYGYTF	TGTGCCAGCAGTTACGGCAGTTTCGTCTATGGCTACACCTTC
.	.	TRBJ1-2	TRBV30	CAWSGQVANYGYTF	TGTGCCTGGAGTGGACAGGTAGCTAACTATGGCTACACCTTC
.	.	TRBJ2-1	TRBV7-2	CASSSDPHRSNEQFF	TGTGCCAGCAGCTCAGACCCCCACAGAAGCAATGAGCAGTTCTTC
.	TRBD2	TRBJ2-5	TRBV2	CASSVVRREWVETQYF	TGTGCCAGCAGTGTAGTTAGGCGGGAGTGGGTGGAGACCCAGTACTTC
.	TRBD1	TRBJ1-5	TRBV28	CASRKPGQTNQPQHF	TGTGCCAGCAGAAAACCGGGACAGACGAATCAGCCCCAGCATTTT
.	.	TRBJ2-3	TRBV13	CASRGLEYTQYF	TGTGCCAGCAGGGGCCTCGAATATACGCAGTATTTT
.	TRBD1	TRBJ1-1	TRBV5-1	CASSLIFGTGGTEAFF	TGCGCCAGCAGCTTGATTTTCGGGACAGGGGGCACTGAAGCTTTCTTT
.	.	TRBJ2-7	TRBV3-1/TRBV3-2	CASSQERLAYEQYF	TGTGCCAGCAGCCAAGAGAGACTCGCCTACGAGCAGTACTTC
.	.	TRBJ2-1	TRBV19	CASSPRAESGVQFF	TGTGCCAGTAGTCCGAGGGCGGAGTCTGGTGTGCAGTTCTTC
once	TRBD1	TRBJ1-2	TRBV18	CASSLPFGGTGGGYTF	TGTGCCAGCTCACTCCCCTTCGGCGGGACAGGGGGCGGCTACACCTTC
.	.	TRBJ1-1	TRBV7-3	CASSSQGGGSRATEAFF	TGTGCCAGCAGCTCACAGGGTGGAGGTAGTAGGGCCACTGAAGCTTTCTTT
.	.	TRBJ1-6	TRBV28	CASTQGQGVYSPLHF	TGTGCCAGCACCCAAGGGCAGGGTGTTTATTCACCCCTCCACTTT
once	TRBD1	TRBJ2-1	TRBV28	CASSHGSGTAGYNEQFF	TGTGCCAGCAGCCACGGTTCCGGGACAGCTGGCTACAATGAGCAGTTCTTC
.	.	TRBJ2-5	TRBV28	CASRGQGETQYF	TGTGCCAGCAGGGGACAAGGCGAGACCCAGTACTTC
once	TRBD2	TRBJ2-1	TRBV7-7	CASSPRLAGGHNEQFF	TGTGCCAGCAGCCCCCGACTAGCGGGAGGTCACAATGAGCAGTTCTTC
.	.	TRBJ2-1	TRBV11-2	CASSPTLEGEQFF	TGTGCCAGCAGCCCCACACTGGAGGGGGAGCAGTTCTTC
.	.	TRBJ1-1	TRBV9	CASSVDAAGDTEAFF	TGTGCCAGCAGCGTAGACGCGGCGGGGGACACTGAAGCTTTCTTT
.	.	TRBJ2-5	TRBV5-6	CASSPRGIGSETQYF	TGTGCCAGCAGCCCCCGGGGGATCGGGTCAGAGACCCAGTACTTC